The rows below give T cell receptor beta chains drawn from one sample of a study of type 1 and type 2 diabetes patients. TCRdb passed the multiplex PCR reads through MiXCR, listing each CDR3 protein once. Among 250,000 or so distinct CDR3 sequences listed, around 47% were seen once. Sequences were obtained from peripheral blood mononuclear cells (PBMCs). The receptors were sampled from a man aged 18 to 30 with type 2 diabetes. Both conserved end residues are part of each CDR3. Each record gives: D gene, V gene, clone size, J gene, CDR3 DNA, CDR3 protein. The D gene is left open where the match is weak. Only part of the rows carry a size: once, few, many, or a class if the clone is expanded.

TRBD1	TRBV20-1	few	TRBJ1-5	TGCAGTGCTAGTCCCCACAACAGGGGAGGTCAGCCCCAGCATTTT	CSASPHNRGGQPQHF
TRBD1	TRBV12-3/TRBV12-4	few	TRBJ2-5	TGTGCCAGCAGATTACAGGGGGCTTCACAAGAGACCCAGTACTTC	CASRLQGASQETQYF
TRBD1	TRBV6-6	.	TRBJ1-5	TGTGCCAGCAGTCCCTCGGACAGGACGGACGTCAATCAGCCCCAGCATTTT	CASSPSDRTDVNQPQHF
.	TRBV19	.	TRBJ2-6	TGTGCCAGTCTTCCGGAGGGCCGTGGGGCCAACGTCCTGACTTTC	CASLPEGRGANVLTF
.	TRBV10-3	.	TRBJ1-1	TGTGCCAGCTCACCACTCAGGTCGGACACTGAAGCTTTCTTT	CASSPLRSDTEAFF
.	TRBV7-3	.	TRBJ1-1	TGTGCCAGCAGCGAGACCAGAGTGACAACTGAAGCTTTCTTT	CASSETRVTTEAFF
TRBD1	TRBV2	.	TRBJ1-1	TGTGCCAGCAGTGACCAGGACAGGTACCAAGGGGCTTTCTTT	CASSDQDRYQGAFF
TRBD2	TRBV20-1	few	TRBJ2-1	TGCAGTGCTAGTGACGGGACTAGCGGGATAGCGCAGTTCTTC	CSASDGTSGIAQFF
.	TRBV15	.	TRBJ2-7	TGTGCCACCAGCAGAGATAAGCGGCTGCACTCCTACGAGCAGTACTTC	CATSRDKRLHSYEQYF
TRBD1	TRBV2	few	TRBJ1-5	TGTGCCAGCAGACACGGACAGGGCCCTTTTCAGCCCCAGCATTTT	CASRHGQGPFQPQHF
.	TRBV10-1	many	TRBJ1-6	TGCGCCAGCAGTCCCAGGGTGGATTCACCCCTCCACTTT	CASSPRVDSPLHF
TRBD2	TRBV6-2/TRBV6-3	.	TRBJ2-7	TGTGCCAGCAGGCCTAGCGGGGGGTCTTACTACGAGCAGTACTTC	CASRPSGGSYYEQYF
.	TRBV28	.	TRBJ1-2	TGTGCCAGCAGTACCCAGGGCATTACTCCCTATGGCTACACCTTC	CASSTQGITPYGYTF
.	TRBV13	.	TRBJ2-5	TGTGCCAGCAGCTCCGACTTGCAAGGCGAGACCCAGTACTTC	CASSSDLQGETQYF
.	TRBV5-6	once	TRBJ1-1	TGTGCCAGCAGCCCCAACCTCAAGGACACGGGGAACACTGAAGCTTTCTTT	CASSPNLKDTGNTEAFF
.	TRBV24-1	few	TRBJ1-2	TGTGCCACCAGTGATCAGGGAAGCTACACCTTC	CATSDQGSYTF
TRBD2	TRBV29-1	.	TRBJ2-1	TGCAGCGTTGAAGATCGAATTAGCGGGATGACTCCTTTCTTC	CSVEDRISGMTPFF
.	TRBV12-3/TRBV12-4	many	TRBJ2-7	TGTGCCAGCAGCCGTAACTACGAGCAGTACTTC	CASSRNYEQYF
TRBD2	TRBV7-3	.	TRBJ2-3	TGTGCCAGCAGTTTAAGTCGGACTAGCCCCACAGATACGCAGTATTTT	CASSLSRTSPTDTQYF
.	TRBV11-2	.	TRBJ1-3	TGTGCCAGCAGCTTAGTGGAGAACACCATATATTTT	CASSLVENTIYF
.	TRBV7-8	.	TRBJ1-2	TGTGCCAGCTCAAAAGGGCCAGACGCCTATGGCTACACCTTC	CASSKGPDAYGYTF
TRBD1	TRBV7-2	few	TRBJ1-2	TGTGCCAGCATCCCCGGTACAGGGGGGGCTAACTATGGCTACACCTTC	CASIPGTGGANYGYTF
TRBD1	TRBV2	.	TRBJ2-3	TGTGCCAGCCCCGACAGGGGCACAGATACGCAGTATTTT	CASPDRGTDTQYF
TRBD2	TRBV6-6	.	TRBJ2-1	TGTGCCAGCAGTTGCATAGCGGGCGCCAATGAGCAGTTCTTC	CASSCIAGANEQFF
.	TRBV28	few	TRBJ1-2	TGTGCCAGCAGTTTACTCTCCAGGCGGATTTTGGGCTACACCTTC	CASSLLSRRILGYTF
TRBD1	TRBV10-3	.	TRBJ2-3	TGTGCCACTTCAGGGGGTTTTAGCACAGATACGCAGTATTTT	CATSGGFSTDTQYF
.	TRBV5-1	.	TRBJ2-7	TGCGCCAGCAGCTTGGGCAGGGATGTCCCCTACGAGCAGTACTTC	CASSLGRDVPYEQYF
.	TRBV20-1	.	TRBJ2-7	TGCAGTGCTAGAGCTGGACAGCCGACCTACGAGCAGTACTTC	CSARAGQPTYEQYF
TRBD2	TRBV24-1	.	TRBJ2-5	TGTGCCACCAGTGATTTGAAAGCGGGGGGGCAAGAGACCCAGTACTTC	CATSDLKAGGQETQYF
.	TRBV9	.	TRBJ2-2	TGTGCCAGCAGCGCCGCAGGGATTAACACCGGGGAGCTGTTTTTT	CASSAAGINTGELFF
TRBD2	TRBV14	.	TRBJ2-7	TGTGCCAGCAGCTCGACTAGCGGGATCGACGAGCAGTACTTC	CASSSTSGIDEQYF